A selection of T cell receptor beta chains follows, all from one sample in a study of response to subunit inactivated influenza vaccine. TCRdb re-called the RT-PCR reads through MiXCR, storing one row per CDR3 protein. The sample has 650,000 to 800,000 distinct CDR3 sequences; roughly 13% are singletons. The material sequenced was PBMCs from blood, taken around two weeks before vaccination. Receptor source: a man in his fifties or sixties who received an inactivated influenza vaccine. Both conserved end residues are part of each CDR3. The order of the fields is V gene, clone size, J gene, D gene, CDR3 DNA, CDR3 protein. A D gene is named only where the DNA matches it firmly. Clone size appears in some rows only: once, few, many, or a class for an expanded clone.

v_call: TRBV20-1; clone_size: many; j_call: TRBJ2-5; d_call: .; cdr3_nt: TGCAGTGCTAGAGATCCCACACTCCGACAAGAGACCCAGTACTTC; cdr3_aa: CSARDPTLRQETQYF
v_call: TRBV28; clone_size: many; j_call: TRBJ2-1; d_call: TRBD2; cdr3_nt: TGTGCCAGCAGAGGGACTCGGGGGGGCCGGGACAATGAGCAGTTCTTC; cdr3_aa: CASRGTRGGRDNEQFF
v_call: TRBV7-2; clone_size: many; j_call: TRBJ1-2; d_call: .; cdr3_nt: TGTGCCAGCAGCTTAGCTCTAGTGGAATCTGGCTACACCTTC; cdr3_aa: CASSLALVESGYTF
v_call: TRBV29-1; clone_size: few; j_call: TRBJ2-7; d_call: .; cdr3_nt: TGCAGCGTTGCCCTAACCCAGGAGGGCGAGCAGTACTTC; cdr3_aa: CSVALTQEGEQYF
v_call: TRBV15; clone_size: few; j_call: TRBJ2-5; d_call: TRBD2; cdr3_nt: TGTGCCACCAGCAGAGTCCCTGGGACTAGCGGGGGCCAAGAGACCCAGTACTTC; cdr3_aa: CATSRVPGTSGGQETQYF
v_call: TRBV7-2; clone_size: few; j_call: TRBJ2-5; d_call: .; cdr3_nt: TGTGCCAGCAGCGCACGACAGTTTAACCAAGAGACCCAGTACTTC; cdr3_aa: CASSARQFNQETQYF
v_call: TRBV5-1; clone_size: few; j_call: TRBJ2-5; d_call: TRBD2; cdr3_nt: TGCGCCAGCAGCTTGGATCAGGGACTACAAGAGACCCAGTACTTC; cdr3_aa: CASSLDQGLQETQYF
v_call: TRBV20-1; clone_size: .; j_call: TRBJ2-2; d_call: .; cdr3_nt: TGCAGTGCTAGACTCCCGGAGGGCGCCAGGTTATCCGGGGAGCTGTTTTTT; cdr3_aa: CSARLPEGARLSGELFF
v_call: TRBV7-2; clone_size: few; j_call: TRBJ2-3; d_call: .; cdr3_nt: TGTGCCAGCAGCTACACTGCAACAGATACGCAGTATTTT; cdr3_aa: CASSYTATDTQYF
v_call: TRBV6-1; clone_size: few; j_call: TRBJ2-3; d_call: TRBD2; cdr3_nt: TGTGCCAGCATGACGACTAGCTCCGATACGCAGTATTTT; cdr3_aa: CASMTTSSDTQYF
v_call: TRBV12-3/TRBV12-4; clone_size: .; j_call: TRBJ2-7; d_call: .; cdr3_nt: TGTGCCAGCAGCATCGACACGGTAACCTACGAGCAGTACTTC; cdr3_aa: CASSIDTVTYEQYF
v_call: TRBV7-9; clone_size: .; j_call: TRBJ2-1; d_call: TRBD1; cdr3_nt: TGTGCCAGCAGCTCGCTACGGGACAGTCGAGGATACAATGAGCAGTTCTTC; cdr3_aa: CASSSLRDSRGYNEQFF
v_call: TRBV28; clone_size: many; j_call: TRBJ2-5; d_call: TRBD1; cdr3_nt: TGTGCCAGCAGTTCCGGACAGGATCTCCGGACCCAGTACTTC; cdr3_aa: CASSSGQDLRTQYF
v_call: TRBV6-1; clone_size: few; j_call: TRBJ2-7; d_call: TRBD1; cdr3_nt: TGTGCCAGCAGTGAAGCTGGGACAGCGTACGAGCAGTACTTC; cdr3_aa: CASSEAGTAYEQYF
v_call: TRBV10-3; clone_size: few; j_call: TRBJ2-1; d_call: TRBD2; cdr3_nt: TGTGCCATCAGTGAGCTAGCGGGGGGTAGCTCCTACAATGAGCAGTTCTTC; cdr3_aa: CAISELAGGSSYNEQFF
v_call: TRBV20-1; clone_size: .; j_call: TRBJ2-1; d_call: TRBD2; cdr3_nt: TGCAGTGCCACCCCCAGCGGGGGTGTCAATGAGCAGTTCTTC; cdr3_aa: CSATPSGGVNEQFF
v_call: TRBV5-1; clone_size: many; j_call: TRBJ2-7; d_call: .; cdr3_nt: TGCGCCAGACTTCTTCGGACACTTACCTACGAGCAGTACTTC; cdr3_aa: CARLLRTLTYEQYF
v_call: TRBV6-5; clone_size: few; j_call: TRBJ2-3; d_call: .; cdr3_nt: TGTGCCAGCAGTTACGGTAGGAGGGTAGGAGATACGCAGTATTTT; cdr3_aa: CASSYGRRVGDTQYF
v_call: TRBV13; clone_size: .; j_call: TRBJ1-2; d_call: .; cdr3_nt: TGTGCCATGGGCCCTGGCCTCCACTGCTACACCTTC; cdr3_aa: CAMGPGLHCYTF
v_call: TRBV7-6; clone_size: many; j_call: TRBJ2-1; d_call: TRBD2; cdr3_nt: TGTGCCAGCAGCACCTTTAGCGGGAGTAGCTACAATGAGCAGTTCTTC; cdr3_aa: CASSTFSGSSYNEQFF
v_call: TRBV5-1; clone_size: once; j_call: TRBJ2-7; d_call: TRBD1; cdr3_nt: TGCGCCAGCAGCTTTGGACAGGGCCGGTACGAGCAGTACTTC; cdr3_aa: CASSFGQGRYEQYF
v_call: TRBV9; clone_size: many; j_call: TRBJ2-3; d_call: TRBD1; cdr3_nt: TGTGCCAGCAGCGGAGGACAGGGGGGTAGCACGCAGTATTTT; cdr3_aa: CASSGGQGGSTQYF
v_call: TRBV7-9; clone_size: few; j_call: TRBJ2-5; d_call: .; cdr3_nt: TGTGCCAGCAGCTCCATTGATCGGTGGGGCCAGGACCAGTACTTC; cdr3_aa: CASSSIDRWGQDQYF
v_call: TRBV6-1; clone_size: few; j_call: TRBJ2-3; d_call: TRBD1; cdr3_nt: TGTGCCAGCAGAACAGGGGGCGGGAATTCAAATACGCAGTATTTT; cdr3_aa: CASRTGGGNSNTQYF
v_call: TRBV29-1; clone_size: many; j_call: TRBJ2-1; d_call: .; cdr3_nt: TGCAGCGTTGAAAGGCGGAATAACAATGAGCAGTTCTTC; cdr3_aa: CSVERRNNNEQFF
v_call: TRBV10-3; clone_size: few; j_call: TRBJ2-1; d_call: .; cdr3_nt: TGTGCCATCAGTGTGAGGTCAGGGGGCGACGGGGGGCGGCAGTTCTTC; cdr3_aa: CAISVRSGGDGGRQFF
v_call: TRBV7-8; clone_size: few; j_call: TRBJ1-4; d_call: .; cdr3_nt: TGTGCCAGCAGCTCATTGGGGTGGGGGGAACTGTTTTTT; cdr3_aa: CASSSLGWGELFF
v_call: TRBV27; clone_size: .; j_call: TRBJ1-1; d_call: TRBD1; cdr3_nt: TGTGCCAGCAGTACCCGACAGGGATTGGACACTGAAGCTTTCTTT; cdr3_aa: CASSTRQGLDTEAFF
v_call: TRBV7-2; clone_size: .; j_call: TRBJ2-7; d_call: TRBD2; cdr3_nt: TGTGCCAGCAGCTCTAGTAGCGGGAGGGTAATCTACGAGCAGTACTTC; cdr3_aa: CASSSSSGRVIYEQYF
v_call: TRBV12-3/TRBV12-4; clone_size: few; j_call: TRBJ2-7; d_call: TRBD1; cdr3_nt: TGTGCCAGCAGTTTTCAGACAGGGCGCTACGAGCAGTACTTC; cdr3_aa: CASSFQTGRYEQYF
v_call: TRBV2; clone_size: .; j_call: TRBJ2-6; d_call: .; cdr3_nt: TGTGCCACCGACGGCGCGGGGCCTGGGGCCAACGTCCTGACTTTC; cdr3_aa: CATDGAGPGANVLTF
v_call: TRBV5-1; clone_size: few; j_call: TRBJ1-4; d_call: .; cdr3_nt: TGCGCCAGCAGCGCCGAGGGGAAGACTAATGAAAAACTGTTTTTT; cdr3_aa: CASSAEGKTNEKLFF
v_call: TRBV2; clone_size: many; j_call: TRBJ2-3; d_call: TRBD2; cdr3_nt: TGTGCCAGCAATGGACTAGCGGGATCCACAGATACGCAGTATTTT; cdr3_aa: CASNGLAGSTDTQYF
v_call: TRBV5-8; clone_size: few; j_call: TRBJ2-1; d_call: TRBD1; cdr3_nt: TGTGCCAACCCCGGGACAGGGGGCTTGTATGAGCAGTTCTTC; cdr3_aa: CANPGTGGLYEQFF
v_call: TRBV18; clone_size: once; j_call: TRBJ2-1; d_call: TRBD2; cdr3_nt: TGTGCCAGCTCACCCTTGACTAGCGGGAGGGCCAGAGTCAATGAGCAGTTCTTC; cdr3_aa: CASSPLTSGRARVNEQFF
v_call: TRBV5-1; clone_size: .; j_call: TRBJ2-7; d_call: .; cdr3_nt: TGCGCCAGCAGCTTGCCCGACGACAGTTCTACCTACGAGCAGTACTTC; cdr3_aa: CASSLPDDSSTYEQYF
v_call: TRBV12-3/TRBV12-4; clone_size: .; j_call: TRBJ1-1; d_call: .; cdr3_nt: TGTGCCAGCAGTTTATGGGTAGGGAACACTGAAGCTTTCTTT; cdr3_aa: CASSLWVGNTEAFF
v_call: TRBV28; clone_size: .; j_call: TRBJ2-2; d_call: TRBD2; cdr3_nt: TGTGCCAGCAGTTTCATGGCGGGAGGAAGCACCGGGGAGCTGTTTTTT; cdr3_aa: CASSFMAGGSTGELFF
v_call: TRBV4-3; clone_size: many; j_call: TRBJ2-3; d_call: TRBD2; cdr3_nt: TGCGCCAGCAGCCCAGGTCACGGGGGGAGCACAGATACGCAGTATTTT; cdr3_aa: CASSPGHGGSTDTQYF
v_call: TRBV20-1; clone_size: few; j_call: TRBJ2-1; d_call: .; cdr3_nt: TGCAGTGCCAGAAGGGCAGGTTCTTCCAATGAGCAGTTCTTC; cdr3_aa: CSARRAGSSNEQFF
v_call: TRBV6-1; clone_size: few; j_call: TRBJ2-6; d_call: .; cdr3_nt: TGTGCCAGCACCCGCCAGGGTGGGGCCAACGTCCTGACTTTC; cdr3_aa: CASTRQGGANVLTF
v_call: TRBV5-1; clone_size: few; j_call: TRBJ2-2; d_call: TRBD1; cdr3_nt: TGCGCCAGCAGCTTAAGACAGGGGCCCACCGGGGAGCTGTTTTTT; cdr3_aa: CASSLRQGPTGELFF
v_call: TRBV5-6; clone_size: .; j_call: TRBJ2-2; d_call: TRBD2; cdr3_nt: TGTGCCAGCAGCGCCACTAGCGGGGCGAACACCGGGGAGCTGTTTTTT; cdr3_aa: CASSATSGANTGELFF
v_call: TRBV20-1; clone_size: .; j_call: TRBJ2-4; d_call: TRBD2; cdr3_nt: TGCAGTGCCAGAAGTAGCGGGAGGGCCGGAGCCAAAAACATTCAGTACTTC; cdr3_aa: CSARSSGRAGAKNIQYF
v_call: TRBV28; clone_size: many; j_call: TRBJ1-1; d_call: TRBD1; cdr3_nt: TGTGCCAGCAGTTCAGGGGGAACTGAAGCTTTCTTT; cdr3_aa: CASSSGGTEAFF
v_call: TRBV25-1; clone_size: few; j_call: TRBJ1-6; d_call: .; cdr3_nt: TGTGCCAGCAGTGAATTGGGGTGGGGACCTGGTAATAATTCACCCCTCCACTTT; cdr3_aa: CASSELGWGPGNNSPLHF
v_call: TRBV24-1; clone_size: .; j_call: TRBJ2-1; d_call: .; cdr3_nt: TGTGCCACCAGTGATTTGGGAAGTTACGAGCAGTTCTTC; cdr3_aa: CATSDLGSYEQFF
v_call: TRBV20-1; clone_size: .; j_call: TRBJ2-2; d_call: TRBD1; cdr3_nt: TGCAGTGCTAGACCAACCCCGGGACAGGGGGCGCGGGTGCACACCGGGGAGCTGTTTTTT; cdr3_aa: CSARPTPGQGARVHTGELFF
v_call: TRBV7-9; clone_size: few; j_call: TRBJ2-7; d_call: .; cdr3_nt: TGTGCCAGCAGCTTATCCCTGGAGCGCCCATACGAGCAGTACTTC; cdr3_aa: CASSLSLERPYEQYF
v_call: TRBV20-1; clone_size: few; j_call: TRBJ1-6; d_call: .; cdr3_nt: TGCAGTGCTAGAGGGTTCCACTCCTATAATTCACCCCTCCACTTT; cdr3_aa: CSARGFHSYNSPLHF
v_call: TRBV4-1; clone_size: .; j_call: TRBJ2-2; d_call: TRBD2; cdr3_nt: TGCGCCAGCGCACACCCTACGGGGGGGGGGCCCACCGGGGAGCTGTTTTTT; cdr3_aa: CASAHPTGGGPTGELFF
v_call: TRBV11-2; clone_size: .; j_call: TRBJ1-5; d_call: TRBD1; cdr3_nt: TGTGCCAGCAGCTTATCAAGGACAGGGAATCCCCAGCATTTT; cdr3_aa: CASSLSRTGNPQHF